Listed below are T cell receptor beta chains from one sample, sequenced in a study of blood T cell repertoires in COVID-19. Assay: immunoSEQ multiplex PCR; the TCRdb copy retains only in-frame clones and omits some. The repertoire holds approximately 240,000 clones, with around 88% as singletons. The specimen sequenced was peripheral blood. These receptor sequences come from a woman in her 30s who had recovered from COVID-19. CDR3s include the opening cysteine and the closing phenylalanine or tryptophan. Fields, in order: V gene, J gene, clone size, D gene, CDR3 protein, CDR3 DNA. D genes are given only for firm matches. A row's size may be missing; if present it is once, few, many or a size class.

v_gene: TRBV2
j_gene: TRBJ1-2
abundance: NA
d_gene: TRBD1
CDR3aa: CASSLDRVANYGYTF
CDR3nt: TGTGCCAGCAGCCTCGACAGGGTAGCTAACTATGGCTACACCTTC

v_gene: TRBV18
j_gene: TRBJ2-5
abundance: NA
d_gene: NA
CDR3aa: CASSPQTGTWETQYF
CDR3nt: TGTGCCAGCTCACCTCAAACAGGGACCTGGGAGACCCAGTACTTC

v_gene: TRBV3-1/TRBV3-2
j_gene: TRBJ2-6
abundance: NA
d_gene: TRBD1
CDR3aa: CASSQVWTGLSGANVLTF
CDR3nt: TGTGCCAGCAGCCAAGTCTGGACAGGGTTGTCTGGGGCCAACGTCCTGACTTTC

v_gene: TRBV6-5
j_gene: TRBJ1-1
abundance: NA
d_gene: NA
CDR3aa: CASRQTMNTEAFF
CDR3nt: TGTGCCAGCAGACAGACGATGAACACTGAAGCTTTCTTT

v_gene: TRBV4-3
j_gene: TRBJ1-5
abundance: NA
d_gene: NA
CDR3aa: CASSPSRLQPQHF
CDR3nt: TGCGCCAGCAGTCCTAGTCGACTTCAGCCCCAGCATTTT

v_gene: TRBV6-4
j_gene: TRBJ2-1
abundance: NA
d_gene: TRBD2
CDR3aa: CASSDGVAGYNEQFF
CDR3nt: TGTGCCAGTAGTGATGGGGTAGCGGGGTACAATGAGCAGTTCTTC

v_gene: TRBV5-1
j_gene: TRBJ2-7
abundance: NA
d_gene: TRBD1
CDR3aa: CASSFQGQGRYEQYF
CDR3nt: TGCGCCAGCAGCTTCCAGGGACAGGGTCGCTACGAGCAGTACTTC

v_gene: TRBV11-2
j_gene: TRBJ2-5
abundance: NA
d_gene: NA
CDR3aa: CASSIGVSFPEGQYF
CDR3nt: TGTGCCAGCAGCATCGGTGTTAGCTTCCCAGAGGGCCAGTACTTC

v_gene: TRBV18
j_gene: TRBJ2-1
abundance: NA
d_gene: NA
CDR3aa: CASARDEQFF
CDR3nt: TGTGCCAGCGCGCGAGATGAGCAGTTCTTC

v_gene: TRBV2
j_gene: TRBJ1-2
abundance: NA
d_gene: TRBD1
CDR3aa: CAKLDRDSIGYTF
CDR3nt: TGTGCCAAGCTGGACAGGGATTCTATAGGCTACACCTTC

v_gene: TRBV2
j_gene: TRBJ1-2
abundance: NA
d_gene: NA
CDR3aa: CASHKDSNYGYTF
CDR3nt: TGTGCCAGCCATAAGGACAGTAACTATGGCTACACCTTC

v_gene: TRBV14
j_gene: TRBJ1-2
abundance: NA
d_gene: NA
CDR3aa: CASSQDAASNYGYTF
CDR3nt: TGTGCCAGCAGCCAAGATGCGGCGTCTAACTATGGCTACACCTTC

v_gene: TRBV11-2
j_gene: TRBJ2-5
abundance: NA
d_gene: TRBD2
CDR3aa: CASSLSGGLQETQYF
CDR3nt: TGTGCCAGCAGCTTATCGGGGGGGCTCCAAGAGACCCAGTACTTC

v_gene: TRBV19
j_gene: TRBJ2-6
abundance: NA
d_gene: TRBD2
CDR3aa: CASSLGGAGANVLTF
CDR3nt: TGTGCCAGTAGTCTCGGGGGGGCCGGGGCCAACGTCCTGACTTTC

v_gene: TRBV2
j_gene: TRBJ2-5
abundance: NA
d_gene: TRBD2
CDR3aa: CASPLLAGGAQTQYF
CDR3nt: TGTGCCAGCCCACTCCTAGCGGGGGGGGCGCAGACCCAGTACTTC

v_gene: TRBV6-1
j_gene: TRBJ2-7
abundance: NA
d_gene: NA
CDR3aa: CASSEQGSEYEQYF
CDR3nt: TGTGCCAGCAGTGAACAGGGATCGGAATACGAGCAGTACTTC

v_gene: TRBV6-2/TRBV6-3
j_gene: TRBJ2-5
abundance: NA
d_gene: TRBD2
CDR3aa: CASSPSTSGGQETQYF
CDR3nt: TGTGCCAGCAGCCCCTCGACTAGCGGGGGCCAAGAGACCCAGTACTTC

v_gene: TRBV19
j_gene: TRBJ2-3
abundance: once
d_gene: NA
CDR3aa: CASSGFLRGSTDTQYF
CDR3nt: TGTGCCAGTAGTGGGTTTCTCCGAGGTAGCACAGATACGCAGTATTTT

v_gene: TRBV28
j_gene: TRBJ1-6
abundance: NA
d_gene: TRBD1
CDR3aa: CASSFGTGPPLHF
CDR3nt: TGTGCCAGCAGTTTCGGGACAGGCCCACCCCTCCACTTT

v_gene: TRBV19
j_gene: TRBJ1-1
abundance: NA
d_gene: NA
CDR3aa: CASRFSNTEAFF
CDR3nt: TGTGCCAGTAGATTCTCGAACACTGAAGCTTTCTTT